This TCR beta chain emerged from a study of T cells in Graves' hyperthyroidism and ophthalmopathy. Study-wide background: Peripheral blood samples were taken at initial diagnosis, prior to any treatment.

Study-level points and caveats: Separating ophthalmopathy from stable hyperthyroidism was achieved by a 13 V-J model. Most expanded thyroid clonotypes above 0.001 recurred in blood.

RNA transcripts served as the template for amplifying TCR beta CDR3 regions. RT-PCR in the first round (using the HTBI primer set) targeted the TCR CDR3. TCRdb reprocessed the multiplex PCR reads with MiXCR, giving one entry per CDR3 protein. Of about 530,000 distinct CDR3 sequences listed, more than 15% are singletons. This clonotype was detected a few times. No antigen is known for it. The sample taken for sequencing was blood. The origin of this receptor is a young woman with Graves' ophthalmopathy.

The CDR3 nucleotides read TGTGCCAGCAGCCAAGATTATCCCGGGGAGAGCAATCAGCCCCAGCATTTT. Its translation is CASSQDYPGESNQPQHF. The chain joins TRBV3-2 to TRBJ1-5; the D call in the table, TRBD1, was not verified against the DNA. TRBV3-2 is listed as a pseudogene. The CDR3 totals 17 residues.